What follows are 20 T cell receptor beta chains derived from one specimen sequenced in a study of blood T cell repertoires in COVID-19. Libraries were prepared by immunoSEQ multiplex PCR; TCRdb keeps only in-frame clonotypes and omits some of them. The profile shows approximately 360,000 clones, nearly 90% of them singletons. Sample: peripheral blood. Receptors originate from a man aged 18 to 29 with active or convalescent COVID-19.

This rearrangement joins TRBV4-1 to TRBJ2-5; TRBD2 aligns across 9 bases. Germline V gene data show CDR1 as MGHRA and CDR2 as YSYEKL. V lost 2 bases and J lost 2; bases outside the gene matches: 3. The CDR3 length is 15 residues. Written as DNA, the CDR3 is TGCGCCAGCAGCCAACCAGCGGGGGGACAAGAGACCCAGTACTTC. This gives the protein CASSQPAGGQETQYF.

This clone appeared once. The chain carries TRBV11-2 and TRBJ2-3; D call uncertain. Trimming cost V 1 base and J 4 bases, with 9 bases left between them. This CDR3 has 14 amino acids. In germline, CDR1 is SGHAT, CDR2 FQNNGV. CDR3 protein: CASSLGVPSDTQYF. In DNA, the CDR3 is TGTGCCAGCAGCTTAGGCGTCCCCTCAGATACGCAGTATTTT.

The chain recombines TRBV28 with TRBJ1-4; 7 positions agree with TRBD1. This CDR3 has 14 residues. Germline lookup yields CDR1 MDHEN and CDR2 SYDVKM. V was pared by 10 bases and J by 7 bases, with 12 bases of the junction left unmatched. In nucleotides, the CDR3 is TGTGCCACCGAATCGACAGGGCTACGTGAAAAACTGTTTTTT. Protein sequence: CATESTGLREKLFF.

This clone has a single count. This rearrangement joins TRBV5-1 to TRBJ1-4; possibly TRBD1 for D (5 bases). There are 14 residues in the CDR3. The germline V gene encodes CDR1 SGHRS and CDR2 YFSETQ. Trimming cost V 5 bases and J 4 bases, with 12 bases left between them. The CDR3 DNA sequence: TGCGCCAGCAGGACAGCAGGGAATAATGAAAAACTGTTTTTT. Encoded protein: CASRTAGNNEKLFF.

The chain is built from TRBV10-3 and TRBJ2-3, with a tentative D call TRBD2 (6 bases). V was trimmed by 0 bases and J by 3 bases, leaving 10 bases between them. There are 15 residues in the CDR3. Looked up from germline, CDR1 is ENHRY and CDR2 is SYGVKD. CDR3 sequence reads: CAISESEGATDTQYF. The CDR3 DNA reads as TGTGCCATCAGTGAGTCGGAGGGAGCAACAGATACGCAGTATTTT.

CDR3 loop: CASSVAGQGNEQFF. The CDR3 DNA reads TGTGCCAGCAGCGTAGCAGGACAGGGCAATGAGCAGTTCTTC. The chain is built from TRBV9 and TRBJ2-1; 8 nucleotides match TRBD1. Germline V gene data show CDR1 as SGDLS and CDR2 as YYNGEE. After removal of 0 bases from V and 6 bases from J, the junction contained 2 bases not matched to a gene. This CDR3 is 14 amino acids long.

The V gene is TRBV7-8, the J gene TRBJ1-2; TRBD1 agrees at 7 bases. The ends lost 4 bases at V and 8 bases at J; junction bases unmatched: 16. Per the germline V gene, CDR1 is SGHVS and CDR2 is FQNEAQ. The CDR3 is 16 amino acids. The CDR3 nucleotides read TGTGCCAGCAGCTATAGACCGGCAGGGGGAAGTGAAGGCTACACCTTC. Residues: CASSYRPAGGSEGYTF.

The chain joins TRBV27 to TRBJ2-7, with 9 bases matching TRBD1. Germline V gives CDR1 MNHEY, CDR2 SMNVEV (reference sequence). With V trimmed by 5 bases and J by 3 bases, 2 bases remained unmatched. The CDR3 runs to 13 residues. CDR3 nucleotide sequence: TGTGCCAGCAGTACGACAGGGGGCTACGAGCAGTACTTC. This encodes CASSTTGGYEQYF.

The rearrangement uses TRBV18 and TRBJ2-1; TRBD2 matches at 12 bases. After removal of 3 bases from V and 5 bases from J, the junction contained 8 bases not matched to a gene. CDR3 size: 17 residues. Germline V lookup: CDR1 KGHSH, CDR2 LQKENI. CDR3 DNA: TGTGCCAGCTCACCCCCACTAGCGGGAGGCGTCAACAATGAGCAGTTCTTC. It is translated as CASSPPLAGGVNNEQFF.

The chain links TRBV9 to TRBJ1-3; a weak D match, TRBD1 (5 bases). The CDR3 is 14 residues long. V lost 4 bases and J 5 bases, leaving 13 bases between the germline ends. Germline V gene lookup returns CDR1 SGDLS and CDR2 YYNGEE. CDR3 nucleotides: TGTGCCAGCAGCCCACAGGATGGTAGAAACACCATATATTTT. This encodes CASSPQDGRNTIYF.

This chain uses TRBV7-9 with TRBJ1-1, with 9 positions matching TRBD1. Germline V gene data show CDR1 as SEHNR and CDR2 as FQNEAQ (reference sequence). This CDR3 has 15 amino acids. J gave up 5 bases and V 4 bases, and 8 bases lay outside the gene matches. Here the CDR3 reads CASSSGQGYTTEAFF. CDR3 bases: TGTGCCAGCAGCTCGGGACAGGGCTATACGACTGAAGCTTTCTTT.

The chain has TRBV19 and TRBJ2-1, with 8 bases identical to TRBD2. The V gene end was trimmed by 3 bases and the J gene end by 2 bases; junction bases not matched to a gene: 3. CDR3 length: 15 residues. CDR1 is LNHDA and CDR2 is SQIVND in the germline V gene (reference sequence). The CDR3 DNA follows: TGTGCCAGTAGTATCGGGGGGGCAACCTACAATGAGCAGTTCTTC. This encodes CASSIGGATYNEQFF.

The rearrangement joins TRBV5-1 to TRBJ1-4; D possibly corresponds to TRBD1 (6 bases). V lost 5 bases and J lost 3, with 11 bases in between. CDR3 length: 14 residues. Per germline, CDR1 SGHRS and CDR2 YFSETQ. The CDR3 here is CASSTTGANEKLFF. The CDR3 DNA sequence: TGCGCCAGCAGTACGACAGGCGCTAATGAAAAACTGTTTTTT.

V and J are TRBV5-8 and TRBJ1-6, with D uncertain. V was shortened by 3 bases and J by 9 bases, with 4 bases between the two germline ends. Germline V lookup: CDR1 SGHTS, CDR2 YDEGEE. The CDR3 covers 11 residues. The CDR3 protein is CASSSSSPLHF. The CDR3 coding sequence is TGTGCCAGCAGCTCCAGTTCACCCCTCCACTTT.

The chain joins TRBV5-1 to TRBJ2-5; 10 bases agree with TRBD2. The CDR3 runs to 16 residues. Looked up from germline, CDR1 is SGHRS and CDR2 is YFSETQ. V lost 4 bases, J lost 1 base, and 7 bases stayed unmatched. CDR3 loop: CASSPSLAGAQETQYF. CDR3 bases: TGCGCCAGCAGCCCAAGCCTAGCGGGGGCCCAAGAGACCCAGTACTTC.

The chain carries TRBV30 and TRBJ2-5; 11 bases fit TRBD2. Unmatched junction bases numbered 3, after V lost 3 bases and J lost 6 bases. Germline V lookup: CDR1 GTSNPN, CDR2 SVGIG (reference sequence). The CDR3 is 13 residues long. The CDR3 protein is CAWRTSGEKTQYF. DNA for the CDR3: TGTGCCTGGAGGACTAGCGGGGAGAAGACCCAGTACTTC.

The V and J genes are TRBV12-3 or TRBV12-4 and TRBJ1-3; D may be TRBD1 (6 bases). V gave up 6 bases and J gave up 4 bases, with 7 bases separating them. There are 12 residues in the CDR3. The CDR3 nucleotides read TGTGCCAGCAGCACAGGGGGAAACACCATATATTTT. Its protein product is CASSTGGNTIYF.

The chain links TRBV18 to TRBJ1-5, with a possible D match to TRBD1 (6 bases). Germline CDR1 reads KGHSH; CDR2 reads LQKENI. CDR3 length: 18 residues. V was pared by 3 bases and J by 0 bases, with 18 bases between. The CDR3 loop reads CASSPYRNGGYSNQPQHF. The CDR3 DNA follows: TGTGCCAGCTCACCTTATCGAAATGGGGGCTATAGCAATCAGCCCCAGCATTTT.

The V call is TRBV5-6, the J call TRBJ1-5; perhaps TRBD1 as D (5 bases). CDR3 length: 15 residues. Trimming pared 4 bases from V and 3 bases from J, leaving 14 bases between. Per the germline V gene, CDR1 is SGHDT and CDR2 is YYEEEE. The CDR3 DNA reads as TGTGCCAGCAGCACCAGTGACAGCTACAATCAGCCCCAGCATTTT. Protein: CASSTSDSYNQPQHF. Drawing the rest from reference TRBV5-6 and TRBJ1-5, the complete variable domain is DAGVTQSPTHLIKTRGQQVTLRCSPKSGHDTVSWYQQALGQGPQFIFQYYEEEERQRGNFPDRFSGHQFPNYSSELNVNALLLGDSALYLCASSTSDSYNQPQHFGDGTRLSIL.

The sample holds one count of this clone. V is TRBV4-3 and J is TRBJ2-7; D might be TRBD2 (6 bases). CDR1 LGHNA and CDR2 YSLEER come from the germline V gene. Between the trimmed V and J ends, which lost 4 bases and 6 bases, there was a span of 16 bases. This CDR3 is built from 14 residues. CDR3 residues: CASSPGLLTGEQYF. The DNA for the CDR3 is TGCGCCAGCAGCCCGGGACTCCTCACGGGCGAGCAGTACTTC.